This is a list of T cell receptor beta chains from one sample in a study of cytomegalovirus exposure and HLA in healthy donors. Clones were read by immunoSEQ multiplex PCR, and TCRdb kept only the in-frame ones, dropping some. The sample has about 94,000 clones, roughly 80% seen once. Sequencing was done on a sample of PBMCs. The receptors were gathered from a human donor in good health. Each CDR3 is given with its conserved first and last residue. D genes are given only for firm matches. Clone size appears in some rows only: once, few, many, or a class for an expanded clone.

V	length	J	size	D	CDR3	DNA
TRBV4-3	15	TRBJ2-1	NA	TRBD2	CASSHGLAGVGEQFF	TGCGCCAGCAGCCACGGACTAGCGGGAGTTGGTGAGCAGTTCTTC
TRBV11-2	12	TRBJ1-4	NA	NA	CASSLGREKLFF	TGTGCCAGCAGCCTGGGGAGGGAAAAACTGTTTTTT
TRBV28	13	TRBJ1-1	NA	NA	CASRNSAGTEAFF	TGTGCCAGCCGGAATAGCGCGGGCACTGAAGCTTTCTTT
TRBV5-1	12	TRBJ2-3	NA	NA	CASSLERYTQYF	TGCGCCAGCAGCTTGGAGAGGTATACGCAGTATTTT
TRBV15	18	TRBJ2-3	NA	TRBD2	CATSRRKTSGAITDTQYF	TGTGCCACCAGCAGACGTAAGACTAGCGGCGCGATCACAGATACGCAGTATTTT
TRBV5-1	16	TRBJ2-7	NA	TRBD1	CASSFNRPDRTYEQYF	TGCGCCAGCAGCTTCAACAGACCGGACAGGACCTACGAGCAGTACTTC
TRBV27	16	TRBJ1-5	NA	TRBD1	CASSLLGQGSNQPQHF	TGTGCCAGCAGCCTTCTCGGACAGGGCAGCAATCAGCCCCAGCATTTT
TRBV9	14	TRBJ1-2	NA	TRBD1	CASSSGTENYGYTF	TGTGCCAGCAGCTCCGGGACAGAAAACTATGGCTACACCTTC
TRBV20-1	11	TRBJ1-5	few	NA	CSASKRQPQHF	TGCAGTGCTAGCAAGAGGCAGCCCCAGCATTTT
TRBV2	18	TRBJ2-7	few	TRBD2	CASSALAGGLRLSYEQYF	TGTGCCAGCAGCGCACTAGCGGGAGGCCTCCGACTCTCCTACGAGCAGTACTTC
TRBV2	14	TRBJ2-2	few	NA	CASKVRLFSGELFF	TGTGCCAGCAAAGTGAGGCTCTTTTCCGGGGAGCTGTTTTTT
TRBV6-1	14	TRBJ2-7	once	NA	CASSVAGGTYEQYF	TGTGCCAGCAGTGTGGCAGGGGGGACCTACGAGCAGTACTTC
TRBV6-5	15	TRBJ2-5	NA	NA	CASSYSSSRQETQYF	TGTGCCAGCAGTTACTCGAGTTCTCGGCAAGAGACCCAGTACTTC
TRBV7-8	15	TRBJ1-5	few	TRBD1	CASSLAGGYNQPQHF	TGTGCCAGCAGCTTAGCAGGGGGCTACAATCAGCCCCAGCATTTT